The text below deals with one T cell receptor (beta chain). MiXCR, run by TCRdb on the 5' RACE reads, gives a single entry per CDR3 protein. Altogether around 320,000 distinct CDR3 sequences are present, roughly 13% being singletons, with the ten largest covering roughly a fifth. This CDR3 spans 14 amino acids. Germline V gives CDR1 SGHDT, CDR2 YYEEEE. V was pared by 4 bases and J by 0 bases, with 2 bases of the junction left unmatched. These data come from a study of T-cell memory formation after mild COVID-19. Study as a whole: Among the donors, TCR clusters were largely specific to each donor.

The source is a man aged 18 to 30 who had mild COVID-19 (a few samples of this study predate the infection). Cell type and time point are not known. This chain joins TRBV5-6 and TRBJ2-3, with TRBD1 matching over 7 bases. Sequenced sample: PBMCs or a T cell subset sorted from them (not recorded which). CDR3: CASSRQGSTDTQYF. The CDR3 DNA follows: TGTGCCAGCAGCCGACAGGGAAGCACAGATACGCAGTATTTT. Together with reference TRBV5-6 and TRBJ2-3, the CDR3 gives the full variable domain: DAGVTQSPTHLIKTRGQQVTLRCSPKSGHDTVSWYQQALGQGPQFIFQYYEEEERQRGNFPDRFSGHQFPNYSSELNVNALLLGDSALYLCASSRQGSTDTQYFGPGTRLTVL.